This record concerns one TCR beta chain sequence. Its cognate antigen is unknown. Criteria for exclusion of patients were uncontrolled infection, other autoimmune disease, pregnancy or lactation. The entry originates in a study of T cells in Graves' hyperthyroidism and ophthalmopathy. Across the whole study: Specimen type is peripheral blood, collected at initial diagnosis prior to any treatment.

The J segment lost 2 bases and the V segment lost 0 bases, leaving 1 base of the junction unmatched. This CDR3 has 14 residues. The germline V gene encodes CDR1 LNHDA and CDR2 SQIVND (reference sequence). General study findings and limits: Stable hyperthyroidism was separated from ophthalmopathy by a model based on 13 V-J features. In blood, most of the thyroid clonotypes expanded above 0.001 were also present.

Amplified TCR beta CDR3 regions derived from RNA transcripts. HTBI primers drove first-round RT-PCR of the TCR CDR3. TCRdb fed the multiplex PCR reads into MiXCR, producing one record per CDR3 protein. Here the sample spans roughly 400,000 distinct CDR3 sequences, over 12% being singletons. The chain employs TRBV19 and TRBJ2-7; 7 bases agree with TRBD1. Sequences were obtained from blood. This receptor was taken from a man aged 45-65 years with Graves' ophthalmopathy. The CDR3 reads CASSIETGAYEQYF. The CDR3 nucleotides read TGTGCCAGTAGTATAGAAACAGGGGCCTACGAGCAGTACTTC.